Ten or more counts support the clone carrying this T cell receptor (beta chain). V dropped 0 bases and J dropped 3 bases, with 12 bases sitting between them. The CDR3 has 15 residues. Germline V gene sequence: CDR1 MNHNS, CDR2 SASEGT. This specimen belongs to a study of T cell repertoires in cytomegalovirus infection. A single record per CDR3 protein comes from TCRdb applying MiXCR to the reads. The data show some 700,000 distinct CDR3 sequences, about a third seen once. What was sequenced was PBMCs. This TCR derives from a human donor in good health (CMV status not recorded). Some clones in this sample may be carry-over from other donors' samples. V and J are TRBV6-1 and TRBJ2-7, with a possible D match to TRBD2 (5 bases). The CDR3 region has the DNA TGTGCCAGCAGTGAAGCGGACTGGAGAAACTACGAGCAGTACTTC. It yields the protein CASSEADWRNYEQYF.